This T cell receptor (beta chain) stems from a study of blood T cell repertoires in COVID-19. Study-wide context: Acute-phase and convalescent COVID-19 samples originated in the United States, Italy and Spain. PBMCs, B-cell-depleted T cells, or T cells were the source of the cDNA or gDNA that made up the material.

CDR1 and CDR2 (germline): SGHTS, YDEGEE. The CDR3 has 15 residues. V gave up 3 bases and J gave up 2 bases; unmatched junction bases: 3. The sample holds a few counts of this clone. In the original processing: By means of reference gene primer amplification, nucleated cell counts were estimated. Libraries were prepared by immunoSEQ multiplex PCR; TCRdb keeps only in-frame clonotypes and omits some of them. V and J calls and clone size follow that table, whereas D and trimming were derived from the DNA. The repertoire holds around 200,000 clones, with around nine tenths as singletons. The sequence derives from a woman aged 18-30 years who had recovered from COVID-19. Sequencing was performed on peripheral blood. The chain has TRBV5-8 and TRBJ2-3, with 10 bases aligning to TRBD1. CDR3 DNA: TGTGCCAGCAGCTACGGACAGGGGGACACAGATACGCAGTATTTT. Its translation is CASSYGQGDTDTQYF.